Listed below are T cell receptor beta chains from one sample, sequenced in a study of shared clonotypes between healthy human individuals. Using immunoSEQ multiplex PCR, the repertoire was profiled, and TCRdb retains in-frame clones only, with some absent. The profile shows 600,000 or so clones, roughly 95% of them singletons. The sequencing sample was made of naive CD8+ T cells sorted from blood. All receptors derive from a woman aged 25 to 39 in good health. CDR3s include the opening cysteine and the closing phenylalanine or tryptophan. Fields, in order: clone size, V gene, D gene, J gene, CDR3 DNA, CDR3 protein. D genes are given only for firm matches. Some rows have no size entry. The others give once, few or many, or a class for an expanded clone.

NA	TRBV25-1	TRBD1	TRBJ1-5	TGTGCCAGCAGTGGGACAGGGGGCTGGAGTCAGCCCCAGCATTTT	CASSGTGGWSQPQHF
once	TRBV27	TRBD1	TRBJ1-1	TGTGCCAGCAGTTTACTCCTCCAGGGGGCATCTGAAGCTTTCTTT	CASSLLLQGASEAFF
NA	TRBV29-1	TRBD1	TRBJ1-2	TGCAGCGTTGAAGACGAACGGACAGGGGGCGCTCGAAACTATGGCTACACCTTC	CSVEDERTGGARNYGYTF
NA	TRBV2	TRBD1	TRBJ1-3	TGTGCCAGTACCGGGACAGGGGGCGTATTTGGTGGAAACACCATATATTTT	CASTGTGGVFGGNTIYF
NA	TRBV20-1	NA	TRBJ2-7	TGCAGTGCTCCCAAGGTGTCGGAGCAGTACTTC	CSAPKVSEQYF
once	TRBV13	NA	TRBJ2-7	TGTGCCAGCAGCTTAGGTTTGGGGGGCTACTCCTACGAGCAGTACTTC	CASSLGLGGYSYEQYF
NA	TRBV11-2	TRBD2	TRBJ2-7	TGTGCCAGCAGCCCGGTAGCGGGAGGCCCCTACGAGCAGTACTTC	CASSPVAGGPYEQYF
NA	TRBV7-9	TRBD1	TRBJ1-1	TGTGCCAGCAGCCCCCTCCGGACAGGGGGGAACACTGAAGCTTTCTTT	CASSPLRTGGNTEAFF
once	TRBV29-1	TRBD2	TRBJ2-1	TGCAGCGTTGAATCCCTAGCGGGAGGGCCGTTCGATGAGCAGTTCTTC	CSVESLAGGPFDEQFF
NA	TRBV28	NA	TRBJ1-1	TGTGCCAGCTCAACAGGGATTGTTACTGAAGCTTTCTTT	CASSTGIVTEAFF
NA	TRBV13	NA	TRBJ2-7	TGTGCCAGCAGCCCTGGTTTAGGGGGGGTGCAGCAGTACTTC	CASSPGLGGVQQYF
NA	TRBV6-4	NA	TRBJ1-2	TGTGCCAGCACCCCGGACGGTAACTATGGCTACACCTTC	CASTPDGNYGYTF
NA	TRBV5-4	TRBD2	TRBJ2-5	TGTGCCAGCAGCTTGAACCGCGGGGGGCCGGAGACCCAGTACTTC	CASSLNRGGPETQYF
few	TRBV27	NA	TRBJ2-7	TGTGCCAGCAGACCAGGACCCTACGAGCAGTACTTC	CASRPGPYEQYF
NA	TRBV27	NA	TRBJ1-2	TGTGCCAGCAGTTTATCCCAGATGGGTGGCTACACCTTC	CASSLSQMGGYTF
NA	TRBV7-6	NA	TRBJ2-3	TGTGCCAGCAGCTTAGCGTCACGGCTTAGCACAGATACGCAGTATTTT	CASSLASRLSTDTQYF
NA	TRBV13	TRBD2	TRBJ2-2	TGTGCCAGCAGCCACAGCGGGAGGGGCACCGGGGAGCTGTTTTTT	CASSHSGRGTGELFF
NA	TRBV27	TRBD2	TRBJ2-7	TGTGCCAGCAGCTTATCGTGGCGGGAGGGCCTCTACGAGCAGTACTTC	CASSLSWREGLYEQYF